This T cell receptor beta chain derives from a study of T-cell reconstitution after alpha-beta-depleted transplantation in children. Overall study findings and caveats: About two months after transplant, alpha-beta T cells reportedly came from several hundred expanded graft clones. Newly made T cells mostly supplied T-cell counts and diversity one year after transplant. Elevated TCRbeta diversity at day 60 was traced, in some patients, to surviving recipient T cells and thymic progenitors.

The V gene end was trimmed by 0 bases and the J gene end by 2 bases; junction bases not matched to a gene: 19. This CDR3 comprises 21 residues. CDR1 and CDR2 (germline): SGHRS, YFSETQ. This clonotype was counted ten times or more. Its matching antigen is unknown. Unique molecular identifiers tagged the TCRbeta library. TCRdb processed the PCR reads anew with MiXCR; each CDR3 protein has one entry. The data contain roughly 350,000 distinct CDR3 sequences, roughly 15% of them singletons. The sequence was obtained from a male patient aged 2 to 10 who had a stem cell transplant for acute lymphoblastic leukemia, so the T cells may come from the graft donor. The material was PBMCs, mostly from graft donor cells, obtained 360 days after TCRalphabeta/CD19-depleted stem cell transplant. The chain carries TRBV5-1 and TRBJ2-1; 8 positions match TRBD2. The CDR3 region has the DNA TGCGCCAGCAGCTTGGTCTATTGGGCAGAGAATAGCGGGATCCCCTACAATGAGCAGTTCTTC. Translated: CASSLVYWAENSGIPYNEQFF.